A selection of T cell receptor beta chains follows, all from one sample in a study of cytomegalovirus exposure and HLA in healthy donors. Profiled with immunoSEQ multiplex PCR; TCRdb holds only in-frame clones, not every one. The sample has roughly 100,000 clones, approximately 69% seen once. Sequencing was done on a sample of PBMCs. These receptors all stem from a woman between 45 and 65 years old in good health and CMV-seropositive. CDR3s leave out the opening cysteine and the closing phenylalanine or tryptophan. The D gene is left open where the match is weak.

v_gene: TRBV29-1; d_gene: .; j_gene: TRBJ1-6; CDR3aa: SVRRGSSYNSPLH
v_gene: TRBV5-1; d_gene: TRBD2; j_gene: TRBJ2-5; CDR3aa: ASSGLAETQY
v_gene: TRBV5-1; d_gene: TRBD2; j_gene: TRBJ2-3; CDR3aa: ASNLEGHGGEQY
v_gene: TRBV29-1; d_gene: TRBD1; j_gene: TRBJ1-1; CDR3aa: SVWGQGNTEAF
v_gene: TRBV5-1; d_gene: TRBD2; j_gene: TRBJ2-3; CDR3aa: ASSHRLAGNTDTQY
v_gene: TRBV7-9; d_gene: .; j_gene: TRBJ1-1; CDR3aa: ASSSREVGNTEAF
v_gene: TRBV5-6; d_gene: TRBD1; j_gene: TRBJ2-2; CDR3aa: ASSPRQGWTGELF
v_gene: TRBV28; d_gene: TRBD2; j_gene: TRBJ2-3; CDR3aa: ASRPTGTNTDTQY
v_gene: TRBV28; d_gene: .; j_gene: TRBJ2-3; CDR3aa: ASSSGQEWRADTQY
v_gene: TRBV10-3; d_gene: .; j_gene: TRBJ1-2; CDR3aa: AISDSPSAYGYT
v_gene: TRBV18; d_gene: .; j_gene: TRBJ1-3; CDR3aa: ASSPQTGISGNTIY
v_gene: TRBV6-1; d_gene: TRBD2; j_gene: TRBJ2-1; CDR3aa: ASSGGLAGGTSSYNEQF
v_gene: TRBV11-2; d_gene: TRBD1; j_gene: TRBJ1-5; CDR3aa: ARGGAFNQPQH
v_gene: TRBV6-1; d_gene: TRBD1; j_gene: TRBJ2-6; CDR3aa: ASSDRTGVSGANVLT
v_gene: TRBV19; d_gene: TRBD1; j_gene: TRBJ1-1; CDR3aa: ASNPTGQGGTEAF
v_gene: TRBV7-2; d_gene: TRBD1; j_gene: TRBJ1-2; CDR3aa: ASSRGTGGHGYT
v_gene: TRBV30; d_gene: .; j_gene: TRBJ1-2; CDR3aa: AWSVGQAFSYT
v_gene: TRBV5-4; d_gene: TRBD2; j_gene: TRBJ2-3; CDR3aa: ASSLSPQRGSPQFTDTQY
v_gene: TRBV13; d_gene: TRBD2; j_gene: TRBJ2-7; CDR3aa: ASSPRTSGGHEQY
v_gene: TRBV7-9; d_gene: .; j_gene: TRBJ1-4; CDR3aa: ASSLGAPTNEKLF
v_gene: TRBV23-1; d_gene: TRBD1; j_gene: TRBJ1-1; CDR3aa: ASPGQGRKNTEAF
v_gene: TRBV7-9; d_gene: .; j_gene: TRBJ2-7; CDR3aa: ASSLTGGEQY
v_gene: TRBV30; d_gene: .; j_gene: TRBJ2-1; CDR3aa: AWSVGGYEQF
v_gene: TRBV7-9; d_gene: .; j_gene: TRBJ1-1; CDR3aa: ASSPRTVDYTEAF
v_gene: TRBV12-2; d_gene: .; j_gene: TRBJ1-5; CDR3aa: ASRLGTQLIDPRDGYSNQPQH
v_gene: TRBV7-2; d_gene: .; j_gene: TRBJ1-5; CDR3aa: ASSLVISNQPQH
v_gene: TRBV7-3; d_gene: .; j_gene: TRBJ2-2; CDR3aa: ASSLSRVSGELF
v_gene: TRBV7-2; d_gene: TRBD2; j_gene: TRBJ2-7; CDR3aa: ASSFAGGILYEQY
v_gene: TRBV6-1; d_gene: .; j_gene: TRBJ1-2; CDR3aa: ASSETTRYGYT
v_gene: TRBV23-1; d_gene: .; j_gene: TRBJ1-6; CDR3aa: ASSQSGGVTAVGSPLH
v_gene: TRBV5-6; d_gene: .; j_gene: TRBJ2-7; CDR3aa: ASSLISLSSSYEQY
v_gene: TRBV18; d_gene: .; j_gene: TRBJ1-1; CDR3aa: ASSPDEGDGF
v_gene: TRBV27; d_gene: TRBD1; j_gene: TRBJ2-7; CDR3aa: ASSFIDRAEQY
v_gene: TRBV23-1; d_gene: .; j_gene: TRBJ2-7; CDR3aa: ASSQLTPVAH
v_gene: TRBV4-2; d_gene: .; j_gene: TRBJ1-1; CDR3aa: ASSQVEGMNTEAF
v_gene: TRBV6-5; d_gene: .; j_gene: TRBJ1-2; CDR3aa: ASSYSNTGSYGYT
v_gene: TRBV7-9; d_gene: .; j_gene: TRBJ2-1; CDR3aa: ASSLQGVDEQF
v_gene: TRBV5-1; d_gene: TRBD1; j_gene: TRBJ2-7; CDR3aa: ASATGDLRNEQY
v_gene: TRBV7-2; d_gene: TRBD1; j_gene: TRBJ1-1; CDR3aa: ASSFETGFTEAF
v_gene: TRBV27; d_gene: .; j_gene: TRBJ1-2; CDR3aa: ASSSQGKGGYT
v_gene: TRBV29-1; d_gene: .; j_gene: TRBJ1-5; CDR3aa: SVSQGLNQPQH
v_gene: TRBV11-2; d_gene: .; j_gene: TRBJ2-3; CDR3aa: ASSSLGAPADTQY
v_gene: TRBV28; d_gene: TRBD2; j_gene: TRBJ2-4; CDR3aa: ASSPHGLAGGKIRNIQY
v_gene: TRBV7-9; d_gene: TRBD1; j_gene: TRBJ2-3; CDR3aa: ASFPTGAGTDTQY